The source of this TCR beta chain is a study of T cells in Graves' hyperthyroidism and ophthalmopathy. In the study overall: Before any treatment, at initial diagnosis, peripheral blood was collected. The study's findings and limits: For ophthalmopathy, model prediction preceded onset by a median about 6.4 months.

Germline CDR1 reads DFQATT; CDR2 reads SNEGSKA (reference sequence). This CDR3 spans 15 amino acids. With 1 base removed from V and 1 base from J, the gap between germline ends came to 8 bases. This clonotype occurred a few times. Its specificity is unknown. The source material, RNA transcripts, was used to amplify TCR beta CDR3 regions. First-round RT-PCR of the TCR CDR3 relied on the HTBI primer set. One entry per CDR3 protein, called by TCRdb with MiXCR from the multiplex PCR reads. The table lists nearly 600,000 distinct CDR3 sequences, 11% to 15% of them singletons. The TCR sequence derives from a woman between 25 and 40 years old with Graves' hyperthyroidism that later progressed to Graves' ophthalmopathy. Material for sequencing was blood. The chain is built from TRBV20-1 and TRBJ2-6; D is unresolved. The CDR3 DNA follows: TGCAGTGCTAGAGTCGATGGATCTGGGGCCAACGTCCTGACTTTC. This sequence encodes CSARVDGSGANVLTF.